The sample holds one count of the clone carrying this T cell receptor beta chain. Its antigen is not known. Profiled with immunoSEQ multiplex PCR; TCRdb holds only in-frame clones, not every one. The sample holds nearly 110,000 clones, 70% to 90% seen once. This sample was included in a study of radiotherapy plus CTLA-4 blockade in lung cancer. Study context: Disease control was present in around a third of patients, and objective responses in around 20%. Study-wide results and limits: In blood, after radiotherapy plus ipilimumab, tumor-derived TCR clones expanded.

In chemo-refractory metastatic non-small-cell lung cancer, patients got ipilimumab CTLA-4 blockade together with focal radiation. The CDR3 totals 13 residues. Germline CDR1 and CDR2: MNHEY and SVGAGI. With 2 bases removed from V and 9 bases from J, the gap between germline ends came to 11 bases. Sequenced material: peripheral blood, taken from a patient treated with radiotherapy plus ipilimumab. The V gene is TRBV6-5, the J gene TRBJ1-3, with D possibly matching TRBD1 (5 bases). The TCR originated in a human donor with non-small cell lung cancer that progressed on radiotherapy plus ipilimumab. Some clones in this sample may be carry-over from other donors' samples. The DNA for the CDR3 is TGTGCCAGCAGTTACGCAGGGAGGAGCACCATATATTTT. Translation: CASSYAGRSTIYF.